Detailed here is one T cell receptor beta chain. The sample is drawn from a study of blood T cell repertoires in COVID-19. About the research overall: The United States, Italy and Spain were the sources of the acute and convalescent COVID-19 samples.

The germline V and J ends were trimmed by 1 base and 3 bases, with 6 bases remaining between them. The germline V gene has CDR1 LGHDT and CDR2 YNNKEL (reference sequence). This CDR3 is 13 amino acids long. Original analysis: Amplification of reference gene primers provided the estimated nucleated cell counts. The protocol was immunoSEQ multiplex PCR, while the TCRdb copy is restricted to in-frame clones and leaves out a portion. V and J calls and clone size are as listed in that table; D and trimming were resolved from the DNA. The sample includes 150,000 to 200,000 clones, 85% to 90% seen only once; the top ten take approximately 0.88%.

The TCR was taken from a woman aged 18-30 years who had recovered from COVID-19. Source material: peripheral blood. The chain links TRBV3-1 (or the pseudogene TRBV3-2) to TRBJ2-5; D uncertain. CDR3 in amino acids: CASSQVEEETQYF. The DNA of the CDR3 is TGTGCCAGCAGCCAAGTAGAGGAAGAGACCCAGTACTTC.